One T cell receptor (beta chain) is described in this entry. Antigen specificity is unknown. The data belong to a study of cytomegalovirus exposure and HLA in healthy donors. Study-wide context: Early release data held roughly 90 million unique TCRs from HLA-typed donors.

Study-level results: According to an earlier analysis, most TCR beta V segments yielded productive rearrangements about 90% or about 30% of the time. Immune exposure information comprised only CMV serostatus. Altogether, 150 to 200 TCR beta chains were recorded as cytomegalovirus-associated.

13 Jbeta primers and 60 Vbeta primers were used for the PCR. Only in-frame clones appear in the TCRdb table, and some are missing; sequencing was by immunoSEQ multiplex PCR. The sample has roughly 100,000 clones, about 80% seen once. The origin of this receptor is a woman aged 55-69 years in good health and CMV-seronegative. Sequenced material: PBMCs.

In DNA, the CDR3 is TGTGCCAGCAGCTTGGGACAGGGTTACGGAAACACCATATATTTT. Residues: CASSLGQGYGNTIYF. The chain joins TRBV5-6 to TRBJ1-3; 7 nucleotides align to TRBD1. With V trimmed by 0 bases and J by 4 bases, 4 bases remained unmatched. Germline values: CDR1 SGHDT, CDR2 YYEEEE. The CDR3 loop spans 15 amino acids.